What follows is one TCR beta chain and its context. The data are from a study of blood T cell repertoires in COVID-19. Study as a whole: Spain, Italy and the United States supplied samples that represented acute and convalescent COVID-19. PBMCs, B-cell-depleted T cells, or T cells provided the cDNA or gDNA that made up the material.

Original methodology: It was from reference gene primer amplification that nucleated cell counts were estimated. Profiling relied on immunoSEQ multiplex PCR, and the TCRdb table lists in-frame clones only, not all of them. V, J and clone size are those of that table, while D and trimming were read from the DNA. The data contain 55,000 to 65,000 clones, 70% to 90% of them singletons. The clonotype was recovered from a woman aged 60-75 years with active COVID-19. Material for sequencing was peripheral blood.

Written as DNA, the CDR3 is TGTGCCAGCAGTCTAACGACAGGGGCCTACAATGAGCAGTTCTTC. Its protein is CASSLTTGAYNEQFF. This chain links TRBV2 with TRBJ2-1; 8 bases agree with TRBD1. Losses at the gene ends were 5 bases for V and 2 bases for J; bases not matched to a gene: 5. The CDR3 extends over 15 amino acids. CDR1 is SNHLY, CDR2 FYNNEI, per germline.